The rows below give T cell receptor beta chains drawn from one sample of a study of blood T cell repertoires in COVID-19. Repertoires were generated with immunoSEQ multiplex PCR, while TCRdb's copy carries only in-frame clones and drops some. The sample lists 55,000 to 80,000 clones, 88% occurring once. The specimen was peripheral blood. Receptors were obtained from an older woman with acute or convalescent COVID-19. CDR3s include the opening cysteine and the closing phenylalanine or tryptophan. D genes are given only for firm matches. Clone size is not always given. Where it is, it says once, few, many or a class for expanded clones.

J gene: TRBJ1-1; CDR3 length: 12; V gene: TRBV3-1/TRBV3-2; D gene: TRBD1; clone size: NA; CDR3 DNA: TGTGCCAGCAGCGAGACGGGACAGGGAACTTTCTTT; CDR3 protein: CASSETGQGTFF
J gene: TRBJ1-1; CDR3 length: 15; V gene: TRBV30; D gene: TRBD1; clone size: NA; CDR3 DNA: TGTGCCTGGAGTGTAGGGACAGGGGTGTACACTGAAGCTTTCTTT; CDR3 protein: CAWSVGTGVYTEAFF
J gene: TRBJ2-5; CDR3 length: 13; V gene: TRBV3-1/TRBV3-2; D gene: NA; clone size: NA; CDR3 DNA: TGTGCCAGCAGCCAAGATAGGGGGAGGACCCAGTACTTC; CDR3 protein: CASSQDRGRTQYF
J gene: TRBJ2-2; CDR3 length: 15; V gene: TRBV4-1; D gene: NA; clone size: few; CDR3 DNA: TGCGCCAGCAGCTCCGATGGCAGGTTCTACGGGGAGCTGTTTTTT; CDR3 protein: CASSSDGRFYGELFF
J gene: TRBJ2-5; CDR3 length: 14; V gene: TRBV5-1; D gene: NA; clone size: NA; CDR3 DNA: TGCGCCAGCAGCCGGGGGTCAGCACAAGAGACCCAGTACTTC; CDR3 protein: CASSRGSAQETQYF
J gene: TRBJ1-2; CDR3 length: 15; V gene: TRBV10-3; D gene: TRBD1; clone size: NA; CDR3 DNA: TGTGCCACCACAGTGAATAAGGGGGCGCCGTCTGGCTACACCTTC; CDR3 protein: CATTVNKGAPSGYTF
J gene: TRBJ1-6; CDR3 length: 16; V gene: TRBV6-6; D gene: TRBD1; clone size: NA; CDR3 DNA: TGTGCCAGCAGCCCCAGGGGACAGGGCGATAATTCACCCCTCCACTTT; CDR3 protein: CASSPRGQGDNSPLHF
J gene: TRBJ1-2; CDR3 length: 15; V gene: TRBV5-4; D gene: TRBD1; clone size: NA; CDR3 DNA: TGTGCCAGCAGCTCCGGGACAGATTTTAACTATGGCTACACCTTC; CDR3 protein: CASSSGTDFNYGYTF
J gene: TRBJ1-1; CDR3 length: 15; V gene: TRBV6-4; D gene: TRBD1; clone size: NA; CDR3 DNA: TGTGCCAGCAGTCTGGAGACAGGGCCGAACACTGAAGCTTTCTTT; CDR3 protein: CASSLETGPNTEAFF
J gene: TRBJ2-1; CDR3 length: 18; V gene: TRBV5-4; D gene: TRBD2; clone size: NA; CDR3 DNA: TGTGCCAGCAGCTCCCCTCTAGCGGGAGGGTTCGGCTACAATGAGCAGTTCTTC; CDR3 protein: CASSSPLAGGFGYNEQFF
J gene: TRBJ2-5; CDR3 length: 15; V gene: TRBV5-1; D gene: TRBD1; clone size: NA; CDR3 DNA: TGCGCCAGCAGCTTGGATGGGACAGGACAAGAGACCCAGTACTTC; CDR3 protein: CASSLDGTGQETQYF
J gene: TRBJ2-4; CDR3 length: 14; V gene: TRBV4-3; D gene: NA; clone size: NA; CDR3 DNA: TGCGCCAGCGGGCAGTCACTAGCCAAAAACATTCAGTACTTC; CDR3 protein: CASGQSLAKNIQYF
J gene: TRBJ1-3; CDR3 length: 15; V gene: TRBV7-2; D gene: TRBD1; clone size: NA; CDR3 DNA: TGTGCCAGCAGCTGGAGACAGGGCTCTGGAAACACCATATATTTT; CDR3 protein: CASSWRQGSGNTIYF
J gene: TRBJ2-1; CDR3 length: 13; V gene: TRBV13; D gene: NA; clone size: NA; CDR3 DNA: TGTGCCAGCAGCTTAGCGGGGGACAATGAGCAGTTCTTC; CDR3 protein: CASSLAGDNEQFF
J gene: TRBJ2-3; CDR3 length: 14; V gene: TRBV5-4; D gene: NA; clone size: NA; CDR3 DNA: TGTGCCAGCAGCTTTCACTCTAGCACAGATACGCAGTATTTT; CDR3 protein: CASSFHSSTDTQYF
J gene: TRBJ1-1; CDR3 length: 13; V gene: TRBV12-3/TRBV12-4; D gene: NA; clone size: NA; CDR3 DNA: TGTGCCAGCAGCCACCCCTCCCCACAGAAAGCTTTCTTT; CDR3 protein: CASSHPSPQKAFF
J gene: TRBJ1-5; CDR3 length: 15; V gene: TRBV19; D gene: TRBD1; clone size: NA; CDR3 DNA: TGTGCCAGTAGCCGCGGACAGGGCGGGTATCAGCCCCAGCATTTT; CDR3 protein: CASSRGQGGYQPQHF
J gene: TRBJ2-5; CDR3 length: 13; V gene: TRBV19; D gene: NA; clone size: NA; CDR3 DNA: TGTGCCAGTAGTTCCCAGGGGCCAGAGACCCAGTACTTC; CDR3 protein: CASSSQGPETQYF
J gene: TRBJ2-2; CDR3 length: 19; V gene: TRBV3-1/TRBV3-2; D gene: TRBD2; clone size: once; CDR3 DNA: TGTGCCAGCAGCCCGGGACTAGCGGGAGGAGGGGTCCCAACCGGGGAGCTGTTTTTT; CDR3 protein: CASSPGLAGGGVPTGELFF
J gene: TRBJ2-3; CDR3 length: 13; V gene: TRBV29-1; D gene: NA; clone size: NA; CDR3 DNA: TGCAGCGCACCACAGGCTGTAGGGGATACGCAGTATTTT; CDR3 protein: CSAPQAVGDTQYF
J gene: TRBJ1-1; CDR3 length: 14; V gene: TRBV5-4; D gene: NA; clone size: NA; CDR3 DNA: TGTGCCAGCAGCTTGGGGCGGACAAACACTGAAGCTTTCTTT; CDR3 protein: CASSLGRTNTEAFF
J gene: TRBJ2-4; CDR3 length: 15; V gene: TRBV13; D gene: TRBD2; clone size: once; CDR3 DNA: TGTGCCAGCACCCAATCCGGGACTAGTAGGAACATTCAGTACTTC; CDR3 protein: CASTQSGTSRNIQYF
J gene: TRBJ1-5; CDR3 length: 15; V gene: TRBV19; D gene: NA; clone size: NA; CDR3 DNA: TGTGCCAGTAGTATAGCGGGAGGGCCCAATCAGCCCCAGCATTTT; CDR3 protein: CASSIAGGPNQPQHF
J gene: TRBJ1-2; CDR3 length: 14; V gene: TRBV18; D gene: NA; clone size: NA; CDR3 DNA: TGTGCCAGCTCACCGGTGAGAAGTGGCTATGGCTACACCTTC; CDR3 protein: CASSPVRSGYGYTF
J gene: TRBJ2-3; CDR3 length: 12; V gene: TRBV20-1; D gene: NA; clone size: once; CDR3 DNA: TGCAGTCCTGGTGGGGGAGCAGATACGCAGTATTTT; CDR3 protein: CSPGGGADTQYF
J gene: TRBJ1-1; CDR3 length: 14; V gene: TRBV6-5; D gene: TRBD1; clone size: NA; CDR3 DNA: TGTGCCAGCAGCCCCGGACAGGGATACACTGAAGCTTTCTTT; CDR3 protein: CASSPGQGYTEAFF
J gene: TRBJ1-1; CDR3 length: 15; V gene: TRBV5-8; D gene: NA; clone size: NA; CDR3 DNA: TGTGCCAGCAGCTCAAAGGGAGGGGAGAACACTGAAGCTTTCTTT; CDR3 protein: CASSSKGGENTEAFF
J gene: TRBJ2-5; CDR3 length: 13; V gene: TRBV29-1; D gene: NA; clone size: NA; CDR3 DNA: TGCAGCGTTGAAGGGGACATCCAAGAGACCCAGTACTTC; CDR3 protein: CSVEGDIQETQYF
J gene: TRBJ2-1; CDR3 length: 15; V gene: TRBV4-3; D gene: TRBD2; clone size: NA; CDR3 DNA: TGCGCCAGCAGCCCCCGGACTAGCGGCTACAATGAGCAGTTCTTC; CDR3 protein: CASSPRTSGYNEQFF
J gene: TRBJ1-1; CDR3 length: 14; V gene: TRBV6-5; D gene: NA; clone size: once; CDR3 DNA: TGTGCCAGCAGTCTGTTACGGGGGAACACTGAAGCTTTCTTT; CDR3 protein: CASSLLRGNTEAFF
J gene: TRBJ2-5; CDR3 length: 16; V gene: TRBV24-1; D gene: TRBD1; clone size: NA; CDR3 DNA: TGTGCCACCAGTTCCACAGGGGGCACCCCTCAAGAGACCCAGTACTTC; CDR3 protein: CATSSTGGTPQETQYF
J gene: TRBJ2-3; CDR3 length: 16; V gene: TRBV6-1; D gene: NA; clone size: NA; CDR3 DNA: TGTGCCAGCAGTGAAAGGGGGAGACAGAGCACAGATACGCAGTATTTT; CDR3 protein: CASSERGRQSTDTQYF
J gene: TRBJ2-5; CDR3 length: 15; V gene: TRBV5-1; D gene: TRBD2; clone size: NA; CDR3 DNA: TGCGCCAGCAGCTCGCGGCGGGGGGCGTGGGAGACCCAGTACTTC; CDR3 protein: CASSSRRGAWETQYF
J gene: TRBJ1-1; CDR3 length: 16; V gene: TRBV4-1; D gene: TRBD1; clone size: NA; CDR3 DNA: TGCGCCAGCAGCCAACTCCATGAACAGGGGGCCACTGAAGCTTTCTTT; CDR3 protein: CASSQLHEQGATEAFF
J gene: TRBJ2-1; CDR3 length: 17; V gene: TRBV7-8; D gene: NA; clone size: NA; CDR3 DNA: TGTGCCAGCAGCTCGCAAAGGAGGGGGGGGCCCTACAATGAGCAGTTCTTC; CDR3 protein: CASSSQRRGGPYNEQFF
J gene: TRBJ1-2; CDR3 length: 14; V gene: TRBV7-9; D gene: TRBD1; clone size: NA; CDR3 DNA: TGTGCCAGCAGCTCGGACAGGGGGTTCTATGGCTACACCTTC; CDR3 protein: CASSSDRGFYGYTF
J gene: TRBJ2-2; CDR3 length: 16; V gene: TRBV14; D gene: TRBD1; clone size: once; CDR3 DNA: TGTGCCAGCAGCCATCGGACAGGAGCTTACACCGGGGAGCTGTTTTTT; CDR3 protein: CASSHRTGAYTGELFF
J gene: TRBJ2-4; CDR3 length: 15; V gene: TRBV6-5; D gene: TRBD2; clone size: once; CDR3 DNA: TGTGCCAGCAGATTCAACGGGGGGGCCAAAAACATTCAGTACTTC; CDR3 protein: CASRFNGGAKNIQYF
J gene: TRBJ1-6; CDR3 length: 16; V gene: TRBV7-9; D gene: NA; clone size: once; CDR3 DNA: TGTGCCAGCAGCTTCGAGGGGGACCCCTATAATTCACCCCTCCACTTT; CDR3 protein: CASSFEGDPYNSPLHF
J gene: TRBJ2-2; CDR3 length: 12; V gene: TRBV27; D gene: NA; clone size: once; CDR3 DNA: TGTGCCAGCAGTCCCTACCTCGGGGAGCTGTTTTTT; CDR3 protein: CASSPYLGELFF